Sequencing of this T cell receptor beta chain was carried out in a study of T cell repertoires in cytomegalovirus infection (dated 2019 in TCRdb). Study-wide context: Peptide stimulations targeted recently identified HLA-C-restricted CMV epitopes, whose presentation resists viral immunomodulation, together with well-studied HLA-B-restricted epitopes. Because public TCR beta signatures pointed to carriage of CMV infection together with the matching HLA type, the HLA type of each donor mattered for the analysis.

The reads were generated on an Illumina HiSeq 1500. The public sequencing data were trimmed at Q25 with fastp and processed into clonotypes with MiXCR by TCRdb, which kept only in-frame beta chains. Records with the same CDR3 protein are collapsed into one entry carrying the most frequent genes and DNA. Counted in this sample were 450,000 to 600,000 distinct CDR3 sequences; about 42% of them appeared once. 35% to 50% of the sample is taken by the ten largest. The CDR3 numbers 15 residues from cysteine through phenylalanine. Just the 45-base CDR3 DNA is kept, in frame starting at base 1. V and J lose 5 bases and 4 bases, and a span of 14 bases separates them. In the germline V gene, CDR1 corresponds to SNHLY and CDR2 to FYNNEI. The treatment or condition label here, explained by the study, means: in vitro stimulation with specific CMV peptide epitopes to enrich CMV-specific T cells. A note on this clonotype: The antigen it recognizes is unknown. No base quality information exists; no much larger clone differs at one position.

Broad study findings and their caveats: In both this cohort and an independent roughly 330-donor cohort, the cumulative frequency of public TCR beta family members distinguished carriers of CMV infection plus the relevant HLA type. The ex vivo response was dominated by HLA-C-restricted CMV-specific TCR beta clonotypes, which also provided the single most frequent clonotype in two of eight donors.

The source of this sequence is a human donor in good health (CMV status not recorded). Some clones in this sample may be carry-over from other donors' samples. The chain is assembled from TRBV2 and TRBJ2-2; a tentative D match to TRBD2 spans 5 bases. Specimen: cultured PBMCs, collected from culture after CMV antigen stimulation. The base sequence is TGTGCCAGCAGTCAGGAATCTCGGGGCACCGGGGAGCTGTTTTTT. Translated, this is CASSQESRGTGELFF.